This T cell receptor beta chain emerged from a study of CD4+ T cells in melanoma. To note about this clone: Its specificity is unknown.

Trimming pared 2 bases from V and 6 bases from J, leaving 5 bases between. Germline V gene sequence: CDR1 MDHEN, CDR2 SYDVKM. The CDR3 extends over 12 amino acids. Overall study findings and caveats: CD8+ T cell, macrophage and B cell function reportedly correlated with neoantigen-specific CD4+ T cells. In melanoma, neoantigen-specific CD4+ T cells reportedly differed in differentiation state.

The repertoire was sequenced with immunoSEQ multiplex PCR; TCRdb's copy has only in-frame clones and lacks some. The sample has about 110,000 clones, about nine tenths seen once. The clonotype was recovered from a human donor with melanoma. The sample was peripheral blood. The chain uses TRBV28 and TRBJ2-1; D unresolved. As DNA, the CDR3 is TGTGCCAGCAGTTTAGTGCCCAATGAGCAGTTCTTC. This gives the protein CASSLVPNEQFF.